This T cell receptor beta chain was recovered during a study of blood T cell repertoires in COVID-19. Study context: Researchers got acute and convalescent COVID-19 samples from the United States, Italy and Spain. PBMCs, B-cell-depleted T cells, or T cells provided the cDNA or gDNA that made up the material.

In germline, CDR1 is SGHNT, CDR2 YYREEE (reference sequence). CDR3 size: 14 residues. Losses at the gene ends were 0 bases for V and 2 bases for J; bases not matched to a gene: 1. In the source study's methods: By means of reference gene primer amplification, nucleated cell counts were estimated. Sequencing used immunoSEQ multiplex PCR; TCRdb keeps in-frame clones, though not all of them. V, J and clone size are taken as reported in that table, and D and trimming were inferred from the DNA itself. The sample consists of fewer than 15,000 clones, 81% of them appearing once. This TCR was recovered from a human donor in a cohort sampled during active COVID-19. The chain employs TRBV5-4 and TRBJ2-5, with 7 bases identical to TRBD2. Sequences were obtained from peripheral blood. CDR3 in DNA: TGTGCCAGCAGCTTGGTCGGGGGGCAAGAGACCCAGTACTTC. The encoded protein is CASSLVGGQETQYF.